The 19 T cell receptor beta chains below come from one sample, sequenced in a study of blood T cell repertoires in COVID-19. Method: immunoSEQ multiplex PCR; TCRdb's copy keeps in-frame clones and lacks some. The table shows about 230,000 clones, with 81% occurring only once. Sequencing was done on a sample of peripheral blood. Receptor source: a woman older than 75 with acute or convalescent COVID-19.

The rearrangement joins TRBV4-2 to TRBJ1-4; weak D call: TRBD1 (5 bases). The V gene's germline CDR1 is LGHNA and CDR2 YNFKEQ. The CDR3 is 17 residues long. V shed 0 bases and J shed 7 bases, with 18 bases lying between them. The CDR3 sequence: CASSQDRGGGEGEKLFF. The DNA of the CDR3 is TGTGCCAGCAGCCAAGATCGCGGTGGAGGGGAGGGTGAAAAACTGTTTTTT.

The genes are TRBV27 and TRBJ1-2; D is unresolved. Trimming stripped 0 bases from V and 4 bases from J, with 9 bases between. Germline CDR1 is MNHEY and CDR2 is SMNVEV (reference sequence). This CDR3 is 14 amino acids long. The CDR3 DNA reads TGTGCCAGCAGTTTATCCCGGAGCTTCTATGGCTACACCTTC. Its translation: CASSLSRSFYGYTF.

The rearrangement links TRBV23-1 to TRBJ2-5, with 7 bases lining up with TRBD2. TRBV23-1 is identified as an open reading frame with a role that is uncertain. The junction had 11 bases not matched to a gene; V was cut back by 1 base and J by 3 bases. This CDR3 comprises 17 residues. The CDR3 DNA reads TGCGCCAGCAGTCAATACCCCGGACTAGGGGAAAAAGAGACCCAGTACTTC. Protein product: CASSQYPGLGEKETQYF.

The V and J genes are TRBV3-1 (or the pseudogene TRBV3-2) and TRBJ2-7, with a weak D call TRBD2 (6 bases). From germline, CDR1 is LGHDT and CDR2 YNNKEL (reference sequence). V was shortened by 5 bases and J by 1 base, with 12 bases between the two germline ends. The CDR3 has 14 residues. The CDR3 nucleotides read TGTGCCAGCAGCTTGGGACTTACTTCCTACGAGCAGTACTTC. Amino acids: CASSLGLTSYEQYF.

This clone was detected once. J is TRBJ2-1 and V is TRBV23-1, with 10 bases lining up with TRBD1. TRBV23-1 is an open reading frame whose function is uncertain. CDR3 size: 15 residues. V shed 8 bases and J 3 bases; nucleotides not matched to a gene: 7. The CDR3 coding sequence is TGCGCCAGCGAGACAGGGGGCGAAAGCTACAATGAGCAGTTCTTC. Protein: CASETGGESYNEQFF.

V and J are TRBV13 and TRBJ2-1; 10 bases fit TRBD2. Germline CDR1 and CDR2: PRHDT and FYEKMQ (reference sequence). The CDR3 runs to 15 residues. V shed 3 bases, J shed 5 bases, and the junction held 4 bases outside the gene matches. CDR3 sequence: CASSFGLADHNEQFF. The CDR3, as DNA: TGTGCCAGCAGCTTCGGACTAGCGGACCACAATGAGCAGTTCTTC.

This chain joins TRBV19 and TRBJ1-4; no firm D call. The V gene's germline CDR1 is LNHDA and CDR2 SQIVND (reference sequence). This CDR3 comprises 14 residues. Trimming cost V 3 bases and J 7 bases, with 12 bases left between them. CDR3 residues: CASSIKGRSEKLFF. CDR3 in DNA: TGTGCCAGTAGTATTAAAGGAAGGAGTGAAAAACTGTTTTTT.

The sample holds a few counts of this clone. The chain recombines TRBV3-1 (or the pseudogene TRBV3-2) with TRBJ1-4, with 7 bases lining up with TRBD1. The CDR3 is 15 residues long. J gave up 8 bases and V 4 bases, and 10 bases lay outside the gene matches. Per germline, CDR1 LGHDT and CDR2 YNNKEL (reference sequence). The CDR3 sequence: CASSLGGQAGEKLFF. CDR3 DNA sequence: TGTGCCAGCAGCCTCGGAGGACAGGCGGGGGAAAAACTGTTTTTT.

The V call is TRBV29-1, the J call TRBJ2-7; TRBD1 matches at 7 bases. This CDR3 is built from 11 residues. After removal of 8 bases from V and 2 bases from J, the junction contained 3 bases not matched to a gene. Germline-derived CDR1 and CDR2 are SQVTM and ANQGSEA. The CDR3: CSPDRAYEQYF. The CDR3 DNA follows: TGCAGCCCTGACAGGGCCTACGAGCAGTACTTC.

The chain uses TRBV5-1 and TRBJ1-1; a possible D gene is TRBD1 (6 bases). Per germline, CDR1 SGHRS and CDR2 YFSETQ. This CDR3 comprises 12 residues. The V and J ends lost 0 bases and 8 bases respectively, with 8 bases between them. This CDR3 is CASSLEQGEAFF. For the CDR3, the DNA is TGCGCCAGCAGCTTGGAACAGGGCGAAGCTTTCTTT.

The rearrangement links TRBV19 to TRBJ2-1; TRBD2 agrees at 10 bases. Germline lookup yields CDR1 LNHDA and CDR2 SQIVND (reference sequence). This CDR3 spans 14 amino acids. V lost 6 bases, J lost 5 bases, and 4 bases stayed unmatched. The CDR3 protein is CASSRTSGNNEQFF. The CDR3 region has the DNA TGTGCCAGTAGCAGGACTAGCGGTAACAATGAGCAGTTCTTC.

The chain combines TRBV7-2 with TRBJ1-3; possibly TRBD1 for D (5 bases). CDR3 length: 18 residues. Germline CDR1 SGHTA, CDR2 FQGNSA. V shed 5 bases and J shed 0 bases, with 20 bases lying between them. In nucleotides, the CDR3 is TGTGCCAGCAGCCGCACGGGGGGTCGGAGGATCTCTGGAAACACCATATATTTT. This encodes CASSRTGGRRISGNTIYF.

This CDR3 is CASSEGGGNQPQHF. CDR3 nucleotide sequence: TGTGCCAGCAGTGAAGGGGGGGGCAATCAGCCCCAGCATTTT. The chain carries TRBV6-1 and TRBJ1-5; possible D gene TRBD1, 5 bases. Germline lookup yields CDR1 MNHNS and CDR2 SASEGT. The CDR3 spans 14 residues. Trimming took 1 base from V and 2 from J, leaving 6 bases between them.

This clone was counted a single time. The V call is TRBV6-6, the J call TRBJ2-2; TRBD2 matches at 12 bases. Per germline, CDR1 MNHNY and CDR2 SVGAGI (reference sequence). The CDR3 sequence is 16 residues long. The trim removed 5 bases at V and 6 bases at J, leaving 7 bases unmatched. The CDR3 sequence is CASSTSGTSGSGELFF. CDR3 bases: TGTGCCAGCAGTACCTCCGGGACTAGCGGGTCCGGGGAGCTGTTTTTT.

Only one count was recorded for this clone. CDR3 sequence (DNA): TGTGCCATCAGCGAAACAGGGGGGAACACTGAAGCTTTCTTT. It encodes CAISETGGNTEAFF. The chain links TRBV10-3 to TRBJ1-1; 8 bases are shared with TRBD1. The V and J ends lost 6 bases and 1 base, in that order; junction bases with no gene match: 4. The CDR3 length is 14 residues. Germline-derived CDR1 and CDR2 are ENHRY and SYGVKD.

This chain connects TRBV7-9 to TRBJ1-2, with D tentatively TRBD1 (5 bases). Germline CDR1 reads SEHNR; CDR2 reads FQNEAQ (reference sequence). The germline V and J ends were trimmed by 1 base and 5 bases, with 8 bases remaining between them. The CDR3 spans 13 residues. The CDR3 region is CASSLEAGYGYTF. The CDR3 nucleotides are TGTGCCAGCAGCTTAGAGGCAGGGTATGGCTACACCTTC.

Here the CDR3 reads CSVEGGQGAAETQYF. CDR3 nucleotide sequence: TGCAGCGTTGAAGGGGGACAGGGGGCAGCAGAGACCCAGTACTTC. The V gene is TRBV29-1, the J gene TRBJ2-5, with 12 bases lining up with TRBD1. J lost 4 bases, V lost 1 base, and 4 bases had no gene match. Germline CDR1 is SQVTM and CDR2 is ANQGSEA. CDR3 length equals 15 residues.

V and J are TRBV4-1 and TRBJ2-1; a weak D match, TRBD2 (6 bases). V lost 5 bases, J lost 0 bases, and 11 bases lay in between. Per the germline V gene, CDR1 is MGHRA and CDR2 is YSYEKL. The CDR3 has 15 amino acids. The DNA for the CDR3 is TGCGCCAGCAGCTCCGACGGGGGCTCCTACAATGAGCAGTTCTTC. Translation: CASSSDGGSYNEQFF.

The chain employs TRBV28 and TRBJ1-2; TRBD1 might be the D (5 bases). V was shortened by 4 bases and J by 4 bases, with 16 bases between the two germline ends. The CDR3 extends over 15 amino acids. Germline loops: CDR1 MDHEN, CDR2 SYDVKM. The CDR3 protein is CASSSPGSGGYGYTF. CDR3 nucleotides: TGTGCCAGCAGTTCCCCAGGGTCGGGCGGCTATGGCTACACCTTC.